These T cell receptor beta chains were read from a single sample in a study of blood T cells in healthy people across ages. TCRdb re-called the 5' RACE reads through MiXCR, storing one row per CDR3 protein. This sample carries almost 550,000 distinct CDR3 sequences, nearly 25% of them seen once, and the ten largest clones take roughly 9%. The same sample was also studied in work on T cells of mothers and their children.

Sequencing used blood. Receptors were obtained from a boy aged 5-17 years in good health. Both conserved end residues are part of each CDR3. D genes are given only for firm matches. Only part of the rows carry a size: once, few, many, or a class if the clone is expanded.

CDR3 length: 15; J gene: TRBJ2-7; clone size: NA; D gene: NA; V gene: TRBV19; CDR3 DNA: TGTGCCAGCTCCGAGGGACCGCGGACCGCCTACGAGCAGTACTTC; CDR3 protein: CASSEGPRTAYEQYF
CDR3 length: 16; J gene: TRBJ2-7; clone size: NA; D gene: TRBD1; V gene: TRBV7-2; CDR3 DNA: TGTGCCAGCAGCACTGACCCCGGGACAGCGTCCTACGAGCAGTACTTC; CDR3 protein: CASSTDPGTASYEQYF
CDR3 length: 14; J gene: TRBJ1-6; clone size: few; D gene: TRBD1; V gene: TRBV6-5; CDR3 DNA: TGTGCCAGCAGGGTAACAGGGGGGTATTCACCCCTCCACTTT; CDR3 protein: CASRVTGGYSPLHF
CDR3 length: 13; J gene: TRBJ1-1; clone size: few; D gene: TRBD1; V gene: TRBV27; CDR3 DNA: TGTGCCAGCAGTTCAACAGGGGTTACTGAAGCTTTCTTT; CDR3 protein: CASSSTGVTEAFF
CDR3 length: 17; J gene: TRBJ2-1; clone size: NA; D gene: NA; V gene: TRBV7-3; CDR3 DNA: TGTGCCAGCAGCCTAACGGGGAACAGATTCCTCGACAATGAGCAGTTCTTC; CDR3 protein: CASSLTGNRFLDNEQFF
CDR3 length: 16; J gene: TRBJ2-3; clone size: NA; D gene: NA; V gene: TRBV7-8; CDR3 DNA: TGTGCCAGCAGCTCTGACAGGATTCTTAGCACAGATACGCAGTATTTT; CDR3 protein: CASSSDRILSTDTQYF
CDR3 length: 13; J gene: TRBJ2-5; clone size: few; D gene: NA; V gene: TRBV28; CDR3 DNA: TGTGCCAGCAGGGGGGTGGACCAAGAGACCCAGTACTTC; CDR3 protein: CASRGVDQETQYF
CDR3 length: 13; J gene: TRBJ2-7; clone size: NA; D gene: NA; V gene: TRBV20-1; CDR3 DNA: TGCAGTGCTAGATACGCGGGTTCCTACGAGCAGTACTTC; CDR3 protein: CSARYAGSYEQYF
CDR3 length: 13; J gene: TRBJ2-2; clone size: few; D gene: NA; V gene: TRBV27; CDR3 DNA: TGTGCCAGCAGCCACTCACCCACCGGGGAGCTGTTTTTT; CDR3 protein: CASSHSPTGELFF
CDR3 length: 15; J gene: TRBJ1-1; clone size: few; D gene: TRBD1; V gene: TRBV20-1; CDR3 DNA: TGCAGTGCTCTAGAGCCAGGGGGTCTGAACACTGAAGCTTTCTTT; CDR3 protein: CSALEPGGLNTEAFF
CDR3 length: 13; J gene: TRBJ1-5; clone size: NA; D gene: NA; V gene: TRBV19; CDR3 DNA: TGTGCCAGTAGATCTGGGAGCAATCAGCCCCAGCATTTT; CDR3 protein: CASRSGSNQPQHF
CDR3 length: 13; J gene: TRBJ1-5; clone size: few; D gene: NA; V gene: TRBV6-1; CDR3 DNA: TGTGCCAGCAGGGATTTACTCAGTCTGCCCCAGCATTTT; CDR3 protein: CASRDLLSLPQHF
CDR3 length: 15; J gene: TRBJ2-3; clone size: few; D gene: NA; V gene: TRBV7-2; CDR3 DNA: TGTGCCAGCAGCTTAGTTGGGTCGGCCACAGATACGCAGTATTTT; CDR3 protein: CASSLVGSATDTQYF
CDR3 length: 15; J gene: TRBJ2-7; clone size: few; D gene: NA; V gene: TRBV7-8; CDR3 DNA: TGTGCCAGCCAACCTGCGCCGCAGGGTTACTCCGAGCAGTACTTC; CDR3 protein: CASQPAPQGYSEQYF
CDR3 length: 15; J gene: TRBJ2-1; clone size: NA; D gene: NA; V gene: TRBV11-2; CDR3 DNA: TGTGCCAGCAGCCCCGTGCGGGGGCGCTACAATGAGCAGTTCTTC; CDR3 protein: CASSPVRGRYNEQFF
CDR3 length: 13; J gene: TRBJ2-3; clone size: NA; D gene: NA; V gene: TRBV2; CDR3 DNA: TGTGCCAGCAGTGAGGGCAGGGCAGATACGCAGTATTTT; CDR3 protein: CASSEGRADTQYF
CDR3 length: 16; J gene: TRBJ2-3; clone size: NA; D gene: TRBD2; V gene: TRBV20-1; CDR3 DNA: TGCAGTGCTAGATGGAGCGGGGGGGCCAGGTCAGATACGCAGTATTTT; CDR3 protein: CSARWSGGARSDTQYF
CDR3 length: 15; J gene: TRBJ1-6; clone size: few; D gene: NA; V gene: TRBV20-1; CDR3 DNA: TGCAGTGCTAGGGTAGACAACATAAGTAATTCACCCCTCCACTTT; CDR3 protein: CSARVDNISNSPLHF
CDR3 length: 13; J gene: TRBJ2-7; clone size: NA; D gene: NA; V gene: TRBV20-1; CDR3 DNA: TGCAGTGCTACTAGCGCGAGCTCCTACGAGCAGTACTTC; CDR3 protein: CSATSASSYEQYF
CDR3 length: 15; J gene: TRBJ2-5; clone size: NA; D gene: NA; V gene: TRBV7-2; CDR3 DNA: TGTGCCAGCAGCCAAGGCGGCCTAGTTCTAGAGACCCAGTACTTC; CDR3 protein: CASSQGGLVLETQYF
CDR3 length: 17; J gene: TRBJ2-1; clone size: NA; D gene: TRBD1; V gene: TRBV15; CDR3 DNA: TGTGCCACCAGCAGCCCACTTCCCGGGACAGGGGACTTTGAGCAGTTCTTC; CDR3 protein: CATSSPLPGTGDFEQFF
CDR3 length: 14; J gene: TRBJ2-7; clone size: few; D gene: NA; V gene: TRBV4-1; CDR3 DNA: TGCGCCAGCAGCCACCTGGCAGGCCGCTACGAGCAGTACTTC; CDR3 protein: CASSHLAGRYEQYF
CDR3 length: 14; J gene: TRBJ2-7; clone size: NA; D gene: NA; V gene: TRBV7-2; CDR3 DNA: TGTGCCAGCAGCTTAGACTACAGGGCCCACGAGCAGTACTTC; CDR3 protein: CASSLDYRAHEQYF
CDR3 length: 12; J gene: TRBJ2-1; clone size: few; D gene: NA; V gene: TRBV5-6; CDR3 DNA: TGTGCCAGCAGCGGGGAGACAGACGAAGTGTTCTTC; CDR3 protein: CASSGETDEVFF
CDR3 length: 15; J gene: TRBJ2-1; clone size: few; D gene: TRBD2; V gene: TRBV27; CDR3 DNA: TGTGCCAGCAGCTTAGGGTCGGGGGGGAGGAATGAGCAGTTCTTC; CDR3 protein: CASSLGSGGRNEQFF
CDR3 length: 15; J gene: TRBJ1-6; clone size: NA; D gene: TRBD1; V gene: TRBV7-9; CDR3 DNA: TGTGCCAGCAGCTTAAATGACAGGGGTAATTCACCCCTCCACTTT; CDR3 protein: CASSLNDRGNSPLHF
CDR3 length: 15; J gene: TRBJ2-5; clone size: NA; D gene: NA; V gene: TRBV12-3/TRBV12-4; CDR3 DNA: TGTGCCAGCAGTCTCGGGCCAGGGGTTGTCTACGAGCGGTACTTC; CDR3 protein: CASSLGPGVVYERYF
CDR3 length: 16; J gene: TRBJ1-5; clone size: few; D gene: TRBD1; V gene: TRBV28; CDR3 DNA: TGTGCCAGCTCCAGAGGCGGGACAGGGGGCAATCAGCCCCAGCATTTT; CDR3 protein: CASSRGGTGGNQPQHF
CDR3 length: 13; J gene: TRBJ2-3; clone size: few; D gene: NA; V gene: TRBV29-1; CDR3 DNA: TGCAGCGTTGCCCCATCTGCCACAGATACGCAGTATTTT; CDR3 protein: CSVAPSATDTQYF
CDR3 length: 15; J gene: TRBJ2-7; clone size: few; D gene: NA; V gene: TRBV6-2/TRBV6-3; CDR3 DNA: TGTGCCAGCAGTTACGGCGGTGTCCTATTCTACGAGCAGTACTTC; CDR3 protein: CASSYGGVLFYEQYF
CDR3 length: 14; J gene: TRBJ2-4; clone size: NA; D gene: TRBD1; V gene: TRBV20-1; CDR3 DNA: TGCAGTGCAGGACAGGTCAATGAAAGGAACATTCAGTACTTC; CDR3 protein: CSAGQVNERNIQYF
CDR3 length: 15; J gene: TRBJ2-7; clone size: few; D gene: TRBD1; V gene: TRBV7-9; CDR3 DNA: TGTGCCAGCAGCTTAGGACAGGGAGTGGGCTACGAGCAGTACTTC; CDR3 protein: CASSLGQGVGYEQYF
CDR3 length: 14; J gene: TRBJ2-7; clone size: NA; D gene: NA; V gene: TRBV5-1; CDR3 DNA: TGCGCCAGCAGCTTGGCCATCGTTACGGATCTACGGTACTTC; CDR3 protein: CASSLAIVTDLRYF
CDR3 length: 19; J gene: TRBJ2-6; clone size: NA; D gene: TRBD1; V gene: TRBV7-2; CDR3 DNA: TGTGCCAGCAGCTTAAGAAGGGGGCCTCGCATCTCTGGGGCCAACGTCCTGACTTTC; CDR3 protein: CASSLRRGPRISGANVLTF
CDR3 length: 16; J gene: TRBJ1-5; clone size: NA; D gene: NA; V gene: TRBV4-1; CDR3 DNA: TGCGCCAGCAGCCAAGTTGGGGCAGGTGTTAATCAGCCCCAGCATTTT; CDR3 protein: CASSQVGAGVNQPQHF
CDR3 length: 16; J gene: TRBJ2-1; clone size: NA; D gene: NA; V gene: TRBV28; CDR3 DNA: TGTGCCAGCAGTGGCCGGGGGGCCCCCTCCTACAATGAGCAGTTCTTC; CDR3 protein: CASSGRGAPSYNEQFF
CDR3 length: 13; J gene: TRBJ1-2; clone size: NA; D gene: TRBD1; V gene: TRBV20-1; CDR3 DNA: TGCAGTGCTCGAAGCCCAGGGGGCCATGGCTACACCTTC; CDR3 protein: CSARSPGGHGYTF
CDR3 length: 14; J gene: TRBJ2-7; clone size: few; D gene: TRBD2; V gene: TRBV20-1; CDR3 DNA: TGCAGTGCTACTTCTCTAGCGGAGGTCTACGAGCAGTACTTC; CDR3 protein: CSATSLAEVYEQYF
CDR3 length: 17; J gene: TRBJ1-4; clone size: NA; D gene: NA; V gene: TRBV4-3; CDR3 DNA: TGCGCCAGCAGCCAAGATTTTAGTGCGGGGAGAAATGAAAAACTGTTTTTT; CDR3 protein: CASSQDFSAGRNEKLFF
CDR3 length: 14; J gene: TRBJ2-3; clone size: NA; D gene: NA; V gene: TRBV15; CDR3 DNA: TGTGCCACCAGCAGAGACCAGGGGACAGATACGCAGTATTTT; CDR3 protein: CATSRDQGTDTQYF
CDR3 length: 18; J gene: TRBJ2-5; clone size: many; D gene: TRBD1; V gene: TRBV4-3; CDR3 DNA: TGCGCCAGCAGCCAAGATGGGCGCGGGACAGGGGGCTGTGAGACCCAGTACTTC; CDR3 protein: CASSQDGRGTGGCETQYF
CDR3 length: 15; J gene: TRBJ2-4; clone size: few; D gene: NA; V gene: TRBV7-8; CDR3 DNA: TGTGCCAGCAGCGTAGGAAGATATGACAAAAACATTCAGTACTTC; CDR3 protein: CASSVGRYDKNIQYF
CDR3 length: 16; J gene: TRBJ2-7; clone size: many; D gene: TRBD2; V gene: TRBV4-2; CDR3 DNA: TGTGCCAGCAGCCAAGTTGGTCTAGCGGGGCGGTACGAGCAGTACTTC; CDR3 protein: CASSQVGLAGRYEQYF
CDR3 length: 16; J gene: TRBJ1-1; clone size: few; D gene: NA; V gene: TRBV21-1; CDR3 DNA: TGTGCCAGCAGCAAAAGAACTCGATGCGGGGGCGCTGAAGCTTTCTTT; CDR3 protein: CASSKRTRCGGAEAFF
CDR3 length: 14; J gene: TRBJ2-7; clone size: NA; D gene: TRBD2; V gene: TRBV20-1; CDR3 DNA: TGCAGTGCTAGTCTTAGCGGGAGTTTGAGCGAGCAGTACTTC; CDR3 protein: CSASLSGSLSEQYF
CDR3 length: 17; J gene: TRBJ2-1; clone size: few; D gene: NA; V gene: TRBV9; CDR3 DNA: TGTGCCAGCAGCGTCACGCAGGGAAGGGGAGGCTACAATGAGCAGTTCTTC; CDR3 protein: CASSVTQGRGGYNEQFF
CDR3 length: 16; J gene: TRBJ2-5; clone size: few; D gene: NA; V gene: TRBV7-2; CDR3 DNA: TGTGCCAGCAGCCCGCAGACCGTCGGGAGCCAAGAGACCCAGTACTTC; CDR3 protein: CASSPQTVGSQETQYF
CDR3 length: 16; J gene: TRBJ2-3; clone size: NA; D gene: NA; V gene: TRBV4-1; CDR3 DNA: TGCGCCAGCAGCCAAGCTGGGGTCGGTCGCACAGATACGCAGTATTTT; CDR3 protein: CASSQAGVGRTDTQYF
CDR3 length: 12; J gene: TRBJ2-4; clone size: few; D gene: NA; V gene: TRBV5-8; CDR3 DNA: TGTGCCAGCAGCTTGACCCCAAACATTCAGTACTTC; CDR3 protein: CASSLTPNIQYF
CDR3 length: 16; J gene: TRBJ1-4; clone size: few; D gene: NA; V gene: TRBV2; CDR3 DNA: TGTGCCAGCAGTGAACGGGCTTGGCGGACTAATGAAAAACTGTTTTTT; CDR3 protein: CASSERAWRTNEKLFF
CDR3 length: 17; J gene: TRBJ1-2; clone size: many; D gene: TRBD1; V gene: TRBV4-1; CDR3 DNA: TGCGCCAGCAGCCAATCGACAGGGCCGGGGGATAGCTATGGCTACACCTTC; CDR3 protein: CASSQSTGPGDSYGYTF